This T cell receptor (beta chain) was obtained from a study of blood T cell repertoires in COVID-19. This table comes from immunoSEQ multiplex PCR, and its TCRdb copy is limited to in-frame clones, with some not included. The table has 200,000 to 250,000 clones, around 80% seen once. CDR1 is KGHDR, CDR2 SFDVKD, per germline. The V end lost 7 bases, the J end lost 5 bases, and 21 bases lay between the germline ends. This CDR3 region has 16 residues. The sequenced sample was peripheral blood. The chain recombines TRBV24-1 with TRBJ2-3; D is perhaps TRBD1 (8 bases). This receptor was identified in a woman in her 70s with acute or convalescent COVID-19. The CDR3 sequence: CATSSWVQGGKDTQYF. The CDR3 nucleotides are TGTGCCACCAGCTCATGGGTACAGGGGGGGAAAGATACGCAGTATTTT.